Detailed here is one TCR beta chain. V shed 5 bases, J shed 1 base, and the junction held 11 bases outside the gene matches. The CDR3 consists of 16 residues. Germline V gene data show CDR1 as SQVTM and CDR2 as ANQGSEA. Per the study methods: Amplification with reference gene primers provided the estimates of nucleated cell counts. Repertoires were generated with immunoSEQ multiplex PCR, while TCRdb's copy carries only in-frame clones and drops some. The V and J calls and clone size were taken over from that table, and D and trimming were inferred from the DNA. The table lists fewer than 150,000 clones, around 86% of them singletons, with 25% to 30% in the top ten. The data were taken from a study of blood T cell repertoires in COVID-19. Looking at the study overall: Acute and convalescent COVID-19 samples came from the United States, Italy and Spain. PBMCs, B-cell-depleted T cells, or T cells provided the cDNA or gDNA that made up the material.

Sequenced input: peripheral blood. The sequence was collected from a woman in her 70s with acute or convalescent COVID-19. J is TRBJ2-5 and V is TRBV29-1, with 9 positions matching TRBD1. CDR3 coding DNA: TGCAGCGTTCTAGTCCTCGGGACAGGGCCCCAAGAGACCCAGTACTTC. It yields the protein CSVLVLGTGPQETQYF.